These 9 T cell receptor beta chains share one sample of origin, sequenced in a study of regulatory T cells in long-lasting Graves disease. Through Arm-PCR of CDR3 regions and iRepertoire HTBI primers, TCR beta libraries were built. TCRdb re-called the multiplex PCR reads through MiXCR, storing one row per CDR3 protein. The sample holds about 240,000 distinct CDR3 sequences, over 20% seen once. Noted time point: newly diagnosed GD, antithyroid drugs for less than 3 months. RNA from PBMCs was the source of the TCR library. The sequencing here drew on peripheral blood mononuclear cells (PBMCs), taken at new diagnosis, from a patient treated with antithyroid drugs. All receptors derive from a female donor with Graves disease.

The chain has TRBV7-9 and TRBJ2-1; D perhaps matches TRBD2 (7 bases). Germline V gene sequence: CDR1 SEHNR, CDR2 FQNEAQ (reference sequence). The CDR3 sequence is 16 residues long. The germline V and J ends were trimmed by 5 bases and 2 bases, with 16 bases remaining between them. CDR3 nucleotide sequence: TGTGCCAGCAGCCCGAGGGGAGGGGGGACCTACAATGAGCAGTTCTTC. It yields the protein CASSPRGGGTYNEQFF.

This clonotype was observed a few times. The chain combines TRBV19 with TRBJ1-6; 8 nucleotides match TRBD1. Germline V gives CDR1 LNHDA, CDR2 SQIVND (reference sequence). The V segment lost 4 bases and the J segment 10 bases; nucleotides outside the gene matches: 9. The CDR3 runs to 15 residues. The CDR3 DNA is TGTGCCAGTAGTACCTCGACAGGGGCAGAGTCACCCCTCCACTTT. Amino acids: CASSTSTGAESPLHF.

The chain carries TRBV18 and TRBJ2-6, with TRBD1 matching 8 bases. The CDR3 is made up of 20 amino acids. The germline CDR1 and CDR2 sequences are KGHSH and LQKENI. Trimming at V came to 8 bases and at J to 0 bases, leaving 18 bases not matched to a gene. The CDR3 DNA reads as TGTGCCAGCACTGCAATGCCAGGGGGCTTCGCTAACTCTGGGGCCAACGTCCTGACTTTC. Amino acids: CASTAMPGGFANSGANVLTF. The full variable domain, with the rest looked up from reference TRBV18 and TRBJ2-6, is NAGVMQNPRHLVRRRGQEARLRCSPMKGHSHVYWYRQLPEEGLKFMVYLQKENIIDESGMPKERFSAEFPKEGPSILRIQQVVRGDSAAYFCASTAMPGGFANSGANVLTFGAGSRLTVL.

This clonotype was seen a few times. This chain uses TRBV5-1 with TRBJ2-7; no clear D. V lost 0 bases and J lost 4, with 14 bases in between. The CDR3 length is 15 residues. Germline V CDR1 and CDR2: SGHRS, YFSETQ. The CDR3: CASSLVGLEVYEQYF. In DNA, the CDR3 is TGCGCCAGCAGCTTGGTTGGGCTAGAGGTGTACGAGCAGTACTTC.

This clonotype showed up many times. The chain carries TRBV10-1 and TRBJ2-2; possible D gene TRBD2, 5 bases. Between the trimmed V and J ends, which lost 3 bases and 4 bases, there was a span of 12 bases. CDR3 size: 15 residues. Germline V gene lookup returns CDR1 WNHNN and CDR2 SYGVQD (reference sequence). Here the CDR3 reads CASSDRRGPTGELFF. Here the CDR3 DNA reads TGCGCCAGCAGTGATCGAAGAGGGCCCACCGGGGAGCTGTTTTTT.

To note about this clonotype: This sequence may be a read error, since a much larger clone differs from it by one base. The chain employs TRBV3-1 and TRBJ2-3; 11 bases map to TRBD2. This CDR3 comprises 18 residues. Trimming at V came to 0 bases and at J to 0 bases, leaving 5 bases not matched to a gene. Per germline, CDR1 LGHDT and CDR2 YNNKEL (reference sequence). The chain's CDR3 is CASSQEGVAGGSTDTQYF. The CDR3 nucleotides are TGTGCCAGCAGCCAAGAGGGGGTAGCGGGAGGGAGCACAGATACGCAGTATTTT.

This clonotype was seen at least ten times. The chain uses TRBV4-1 and TRBJ1-2; D gene ambiguous. Trimming removed 1 base from V and 4 bases from J, with 10 bases in between. Germline V CDR1 and CDR2: MGHRA, YSYEKL. CDR3 size: 14 residues. In DNA, the CDR3 is TGCGCCAGCAGCCAAGTTACTGCAGGCTATGGCTACACCTTC. Protein product: CASSQVTAGYGYTF.

This clonotype occurred a few times. This chain joins TRBV7-9 and TRBJ2-2, with 9 bases fitting TRBD1. Looked up from germline, CDR1 is SEHNR and CDR2 is FQNEAQ (reference sequence). This CDR3 region has 17 residues. V lost 1 base and J lost 1; bases outside the gene matches: 4. CDR3 sequence (DNA): TGTGCCAGCAGCTTAGGCCTGACAGGGGGGAACACCGGGGAGCTGTTTTTT. This encodes CASSLGLTGGNTGELFF. Supplemented by reference TRBV7-9 and TRBJ2-2, the full variable domain reads DTGVSQNPRHKITKRGQNVTFRCDPISEHNRLYWYRQTLGQGPEFLTYFQNEAQLEKSRLLSDRFSAERPKGSFSTLEIQRTEQGDSAMYLCASSLGLTGGNTGELFFGEGSRLTVL.

In its sample, this clonotype was seen once. The chain has TRBV11-2 and TRBJ1-5, with 8 nucleotides matching TRBD1. There are 15 residues in the CDR3. Germline CDR1 is SGHAT and CDR2 is FQNNGV. The junction had 10 bases not matched to a gene; V was cut back by 6 bases and J by 6 bases. The chain's CDR3 is CASRPTGEASQPQHF. DNA of the CDR3: TGTGCCAGCAGGCCGACAGGGGAAGCGAGTCAGCCCCAGCATTTT.